The 27 T cell receptor beta chains below were found in one sample sequenced in a study of blood T cells in healthy people across ages. A second PCR of roughly 6 to 12 cycles used a sample-barcoded 5' primer and a J-beta primer mix. TCRdb recomputed calls from the 5' RACE reads with MiXCR, one row per CDR3 protein. The sample records over 1,500,000 distinct CDR3 sequences, roughly 52% being singletons. The sequenced sample was blood. The receptors come from a woman aged 40 to 50 in good health.

This clonotype was seen a handful of times. The chain is built from TRBV11-2 and TRBJ2-5; no definite D call. The CDR3 consists of 14 residues. Trimming cost V 4 bases and J 4 bases, with 13 bases left between them. Germline V gene sequence: CDR1 SGHAT, CDR2 FQNNGV. Written as DNA, the CDR3 is TGTGCCAGCAGCTCTGACCCCCGCAGAGAGACCCAGTACTTC. Translated, it gives CASSSDPRRETQYF.

The chain recombines TRBV20-1 with TRBJ2-5, with 7 bases matching TRBD1. Matching the DNA end better, TRBJ2-7 makes the J call doubtful. Germline V lookup: CDR1 DFQATT, CDR2 SNEGSKA (reference sequence). The CDR3 consists of 14 residues. The CDR3 is CSARDFWDSYEQYF. Written as DNA, the CDR3 is TGCAGTGCTAGAGATTTTTGGGACAGTTACGAGCAGTACTTC.

The chain carries TRBV6-5 and TRBJ2-1; D may be TRBD1 or TRBD2 (5 bases each). There are 13 residues in the CDR3. CDR1 and CDR2 from the germline V gene are MNHEY and SVGAGI. The V end lost 5 bases, the J end lost 8 bases, and 13 bases lay between the germline ends. Here the CDR3 DNA reads TGTGCCAGCAGTCTACTCAGGGACCATGAGCAGTTCTTC. Encoded protein: CASSLLRDHEQFF.

The V gene is TRBV6-6, the J gene TRBJ2-3, with 10 bases that match TRBD2. The CDR3 consists of 14 residues. V dropped 7 bases and J dropped 8; count of bases not matched to a gene: 9. Germline V gene sequence: CDR1 MNHNY, CDR2 SVGAGI (reference sequence). CDR3 protein: CASNNSGGKGTQYF. The CDR3 DNA reads TGTGCCAGCAACAATAGCGGGGGGAAGGGTACGCAGTATTTT.

This sequence joins TRBV20-1 and TRBJ2-3; TRBD1 aligns across 8 bases. The ends lost 0 bases at V and 0 bases at J; junction bases unmatched: 8. Germline assignment: CDR1 DFQATT and CDR2 SNEGSKA (reference sequence). The CDR3 has 17 residues. Written as DNA, the CDR3 is TGCAGTGCTAGAGATTATAGGACAGGGACTAGCACAGATACGCAGTATTTT. It is translated as CSARDYRTGTSTDTQYF.

The genes are TRBV20-1 and TRBJ2-1, with 8 bases lining up with TRBD2. CDR3 size: 14 residues. Germline V gene sequence: CDR1 DFQATT, CDR2 SNEGSKA (reference sequence). V was clipped by 2 bases and J by 4 bases; unmatched bases: 4. CDR3 region: CSARSGGGYNEQFF. The DNA for the CDR3 is TGCAGTGCTAGAAGCGGCGGGGGGTACAATGAGCAGTTCTTC.

The chain joins TRBV20-1 to TRBJ1-4, with a weak D call TRBD1 (6 bases). CDR1 and CDR2 (germline): DFQATT, SNEGSKA (reference sequence). Trimming left V 8 bases short and J 4 bases short, with 14 bases between. CDR3 size: 13 residues. The CDR3: CSFPGHRNEKLFF. The CDR3 coding sequence is TGCAGTTTTCCGGGACACCGTAATGAAAAACTGTTTTTT.

There are a few counts of this clonotype. The chain has TRBV7-9 and TRBJ1-1; no clear D. Germline-derived CDR1 and CDR2 are SEHNR and FQNEAQ (reference sequence). This CDR3 is built from 12 residues. The V gene lost 2 bases and the J gene lost 8 bases, with 9 bases spanning the gap. CDR3 sequence (DNA): TGTGCCAGCAGCTTATTACGGGAGGAAGCTTTCTTT. Protein sequence: CASSLLREEAFF. Supplemented by reference TRBV7-9 and TRBJ1-1, the full variable domain reads DTGVSQNPRHKITKRGQNVTFRCDPISEHNRLYWYRQTLGQGPEFLTYFQNEAQLEKSRLLSDRFSAERPKGSFSTLEIQRTEQGDSAMYLCASSLLREEAFFGQGTRLTVV.

The chain recombines TRBV20-1 with TRBJ1-2, with D maybe TRBD1 (6 bases). Germline loops: CDR1 DFQATT, CDR2 SNEGSKA (reference sequence). This CDR3 comprises 13 residues. With 0 bases removed from V and 8 bases from J, the gap between germline ends came to 13 bases. The DNA of the CDR3 is TGCAGTGCTAGAGATCGGCCAGGGGACGGCTACACCTTC. It translates to CSARDRPGDGYTF.

This chain joins TRBV5-1 and TRBJ2-3, with D possibly TRBD2 on 6 matching bases. Trimming stripped 0 bases from V and 4 bases from J, with 15 bases between. Germline V gene sequence: CDR1 SGHRS, CDR2 YFSETQ. The CDR3 is 16 amino acids. The CDR3 here is CASSLAAGLPSDTQYF. CDR3 in DNA: TGCGCCAGCAGCTTGGCGGCGGGGCTCCCCTCAGATACGCAGTATTTT.

V usage is TRBV6-2 or TRBV6-3 and J usage is TRBJ2-3; D is undetermined. V was pared by 6 bases and J by 1 base, with 11 bases between. This CDR3 comprises 14 residues. CDR1 MNHEY and CDR2 SVGEGT come from the germline V gene. The CDR3 DNA sequence: TGTGCCAGCAGGGCAGTATGGGGCACAGATACGCAGTATTTT. It yields the protein CASRAVWGTDTQYF.

This chain links TRBV12-3 or TRBV12-4 with TRBJ2-5, with unresolved D. V gave up 2 bases and J gave up 1 base, with 14 bases separating them. CDR3 size: 16 residues. CDR3 DNA sequence: TGTGCCAGCAGTTTACCTAGAACAAGGACCCAAGAGACCCAGTACTTC. This codes for CASSLPRTRTQETQYF.

V gene TRBV6-2 or TRBV6-3 combines with J gene TRBJ1-2, with D possibly matching TRBD1 (6 bases). The CDR3 is made up of 15 amino acids. The germline V gene encodes CDR1 MNHEY and CDR2 SVGEGT. The V gene lost 6 bases and the J gene lost 4 bases, with 18 bases spanning the gap. The CDR3 spells CASSPMRTEPYGYTF. DNA for the CDR3: TGTGCCAGCAGCCCTATGCGGACAGAACCCTATGGCTACACCTTC.

J is TRBJ2-5 and V is TRBV10-3; perhaps TRBD1 as D (6 bases). The tail of the sequence fits TRBJ2-7 better, so the J call may be wrong. The CDR3 has 14 amino acids. CDR1 is ENHRY, CDR2 SYGVKD, per germline. The CDR3 reads CAISETGMGYEQYF. The DNA for the CDR3 is TGTGCCATCAGTGAGACAGGGATGGGCTACGAGCAGTACTTC.

The chain uses TRBV7-9 and TRBJ2-1; D is ambiguous. CDR1 SEHNR and CDR2 FQNEAQ come from the germline V gene (reference sequence). CDR3 size: 14 residues. V gave up 5 bases and J gave up 9 bases, with 17 bases separating them. Here the CDR3 DNA reads TGTGCCAGCAGCGCGGACCTGACGGGCCGTGAGCAGTTCTTC. This encodes CASSADLTGREQFF.

This chain links TRBV7-2 with TRBJ1-6; the match to TRBD1 covers 10 bases. The CDR3 sequence is 16 residues long. CDR1 and CDR2 (germline): SGHTA, FQGNSA. V gave up 1 base and J gave up 10 bases; unmatched junction bases: 7. This chain's CDR3 is CASSLVLGQGNSPLHF. DNA for the CDR3: TGTGCCAGCAGCTTAGTGCTGGGACAGGGGAACTCACCCCTCCACTTT.

This chain uses TRBV3-1 with TRBJ1-2; possible D gene TRBD1, 6 bases. Trimming removed 2 bases at V and 8 bases at J, with 24 bases between. Germline V lookup: CDR1 LGHDT, CDR2 YNNKEL (reference sequence). This CDR3 spans 17 amino acids. CDR3 protein: CASSQSLGGAPEKGYTF. CDR3 nucleotide sequence: TGTGCCAGCAGCCAAAGCCTCGGGGGGGCGCCCGAGAAGGGCTACACCTTC.

This clonotype is a singleton in its sample. J is TRBJ1-2 and V is TRBV3-1; weak D call: TRBD1 (5 bases). Trimming stripped 4 bases from V and 8 bases from J, with 17 bases between. Germline lookup yields CDR1 LGHDT and CDR2 YNNKEL (reference sequence). The CDR3 totals 14 residues. The chain's CDR3 is CASSLQPGPGGYTF. In DNA, the CDR3 is TGTGCCAGCAGCCTTCAACCGGGGCCTGGGGGCTACACCTTC.

The chain combines TRBV4-3 with TRBJ2-3; D tentatively reads TRBD1 or TRBD2 (5 bases each). There are 16 residues in the CDR3. CDR1 is LGHNA and CDR2 is YSLEER in the germline V gene. V lost 1 base, J lost 3 bases, and 14 bases lay in between. The CDR3 DNA follows: TGCGCCAGCAGCCAAGCCCCGGGGCCAACAACAGATACGCAGTATTTT. As protein: CASSQAPGPTTDTQYF.

The gene calls are TRBV5-1 and TRBJ2-5, with 10 bases fitting TRBD2. This CDR3 is built from 16 residues. Germline trimming cut 0 bases from V and 11 bases from J; bases unmatched to any gene: 13. Germline CDR1 and CDR2: SGHRS and YFSETQ. The CDR3 bases are TGCGCCAGCAGCTTGGTCGTAGCGGGGGGATACAATGAGCAGTACTTC. This encodes CASSLVVAGGYNEQYF.

V usage is TRBV15 and J usage is TRBJ1-6; TRBD1 agrees at 8 bases. The CDR3 has 13 residues. Trimming at V came to 7 bases and at J to 14 bases, leaving 10 bases not matched to a gene. CDR1 and CDR2 from the germline V gene are LNHNV and YYDKDF (reference sequence). This CDR3 reads CATKEPGGASLHF. For the CDR3, the DNA is TGTGCCACCAAGGAACCAGGGGGCGCGTCCCTCCACTTT.

The chain carries TRBV4-2 and TRBJ2-5; 9 bases fit TRBD2. Germline V CDR1 and CDR2: LGHNA, YNFKEQ. The V gene end was trimmed by 0 bases and the J gene end by 2 bases; junction bases not matched to a gene: 7. CDR3 length: 17 residues. CDR3 in DNA: TGTGCCAGCAGCCAAGAAAGGGCTAGCGGGGCGCAAGAGACCCAGTACTTC. It specifies CASSQERASGAQETQYF.

The V gene is TRBV20-1, the J gene TRBJ2-5; TRBD1 matches at 7 bases. The V gene end was trimmed by 3 bases and the J gene end by 2 bases; junction bases not matched to a gene: 6. CDR1 is DFQATT, CDR2 SNEGSKA, per germline (reference sequence). The CDR3 contains 14 residues. CDR3 nucleotide sequence: TGCAGTGCTAGTCCCCAGGACAGGCAAGAGACCCAGTACTTC. Amino acids: CSASPQDRQETQYF.

The J gene is TRBJ2-7, the V gene TRBV6-1; perhaps TRBD1 as D (6 bases). Gene TRBJ2-5 matches the end of the DNA better, so the J call may be wrong. Germline assignment: CDR1 MNHNS and CDR2 SASEGT. This CDR3 comprises 15 residues. The chain's CDR3 is CASSGNRVKEETQYF. The CDR3 DNA is TGTGCCAGCAGTGGAAACAGGGTTAAGGAAGAGACCCAGTACTTC.

This clonotype was seen a few times. The rearrangement uses TRBV6-2 or TRBV6-3 and TRBJ1-2; D is uncertain. Trimming removed 2 bases at V and 6 bases at J, with 7 bases between. CDR1 is MNHEY and CDR2 is SVGEGT in the germline V gene. The CDR3 consists of 12 residues. The CDR3 here is CASSYAGNGYTF. The CDR3 DNA reads TGTGCCAGCAGTTACGCCGGGAATGGCTACACCTTC.

V usage is TRBV15 and J usage is TRBJ1-6; the match to TRBD1 covers 7 bases. This CDR3 contains 16 residues. V lost 2 bases and J lost 4; bases outside the gene matches: 5. Germline V gives CDR1 LNHNV, CDR2 YYDKDF (reference sequence). The CDR3 DNA follows: TGTGCCACCAGCAGATTTGGGACAGAGTATAATTCACCCCTCCACTTT. This sequence encodes CATSRFGTEYNSPLHF.

This clonotype was seen a few times. The chain couples TRBV7-2 to TRBJ2-3; D perhaps matches TRBD2 (6 bases). Trimming left V 6 bases short and J 2 bases short, with 15 bases between. The CDR3 is 15 residues long. Germline V gene data show CDR1 as SGHTA and CDR2 as FQGNSA. The CDR3 DNA sequence: TGTGCCAGCAGATTCGGGGGACTGTACACAGATACGCAGTATTTT. Protein: CASRFGGLYTDTQYF.